This TCR beta chain is drawn from a study of control samples from healthy donors and cancer patients. Profiled with immunoSEQ multiplex PCR; TCRdb holds only in-frame clones, not every one. Among approximately 100,000 clones listed, around 80% were seen once. The CDR3 sequence is 13 residues long. V was shortened by 6 bases and J by 1 base, with 9 bases between the two germline ends. Sequenced: blood. The rearrangement links TRBV12-3 or TRBV12-4 to TRBJ1-1; D is perhaps TRBD1 (5 bases). The origin of this receptor is a man in his 60s in good health. CDR3 coding DNA: TGTGCCAGCAGAGGGGACGGGAACACTGAAGCTTTCTTT. It specifies CASRGDGNTEAFF.